The subject of this entry is one TCR beta chain. The data were taken from a study of early stage breast cancer tumors. Overall study: ER+/PR+/HER2- status applied to twelve of 16 invasive breast tumors.

Germline V gene data show CDR1 as SEHNR and CDR2 as FQNEAQ (reference sequence). The V end lost 5 bases, the J end lost 8 bases, and 15 bases lay between the germline ends. The CDR3 is 14 residues long. TCRdb's table, derived via immunoSEQ multiplex PCR, lists solely in-frame clones and lacks some. The repertoire consists of around 60,000 clones, with 60% to 85% occurring once and the leading ten covering nearly 3.5%. The source is a person in their thirties with breast cancer. Sequenced sample: blood. The chain recombines TRBV7-9 with TRBJ1-4; the D is unclear. CDR3 amino acids: CASSRTVDGEKLFF. The CDR3 DNA reads TGTGCCAGCAGCCGGACGGTGGATGGAGAAAAACTGTTTTTT.